Listed below are T cell receptor beta chains from one sample, sequenced in a study of blood T cell repertoires in COVID-19. The protocol was immunoSEQ multiplex PCR, while the TCRdb copy is restricted to in-frame clones and leaves out a portion. Among roughly 150,000 clones listed, roughly 93% were seen once. The sample consisted of peripheral blood. These receptors were taken from a man aged 18 to 30 with acute or convalescent COVID-19. CDR3s include the opening cysteine and the closing phenylalanine or tryptophan. Fields, in order: clone size, J gene, V gene, D gene, CDR3 protein, CDR3 DNA. A D gene is named only where the DNA matches it firmly. For some rows the clone size is stated as once, few or many, or as a class when expanded; others skip it.

size: -
J: TRBJ2-7
V: TRBV7-9
D: -
CDR3: CASKSGAAHEQYF
DNA: TGTGCCAGCAAGTCAGGGGCAGCTCACGAGCAGTACTTC

size: -
J: TRBJ2-5
V: TRBV27
D: -
CDR3: CASSPGGALGEETQYF
DNA: TGTGCCAGCAGCCCCGGAGGGGCATTGGGTGAAGAGACCCAGTACTTC

size: -
J: TRBJ2-5
V: TRBV11-2
D: -
CDR3: CASSPLPGSQETQYF
DNA: TGTGCCAGCAGCCCCCTCCCAGGTTCCCAAGAGACCCAGTACTTC

size: -
J: TRBJ1-5
V: TRBV10-2
D: -
CDR3: CASMLEGSNQPQHF
DNA: TGCGCCAGCATGCTGGAGGGGAGCAATCAGCCCCAGCATTTT

size: -
J: TRBJ1-2
V: TRBV24-1
D: TRBD1
CDR3: CATSDPVSGTGGLGYTF
DNA: TGTGCCACCAGTGATCCCGTGTCCGGGACAGGGGGCCTGGGCTACACCTTC

size: -
J: TRBJ1-5
V: TRBV19
D: TRBD1
CDR3: CASTGQAQQPQHF
DNA: TGTGCCAGTACCGGACAGGCACAACAGCCCCAGCATTTT

size: -
J: TRBJ1-1
V: TRBV5-4
D: TRBD1
CDR3: CASSLQGTTTEAFF
DNA: TGTGCCAGCAGCCTACAGGGGACCACCACTGAAGCTTTCTTT

size: -
J: TRBJ1-4
V: TRBV19
D: TRBD1
CDR3: CASSLGTGVVLEKLFF
DNA: TGTGCCAGTAGTTTGGGAACAGGGGTCGTTCTCGAAAAACTGTTTTTT

size: -
J: TRBJ1-1
V: TRBV5-4
D: TRBD1
CDR3: CASSFQQGTEAFF
DNA: TGTGCCAGCAGCTTTCAACAGGGGACTGAAGCTTTCTTT

size: -
J: TRBJ2-7
V: TRBV4-1
D: -
CDR3: CASRLGDGPYEQYF
DNA: TGCGCCAGCAGACTAGGAGACGGTCCCTACGAGCAGTACTTC

size: -
J: TRBJ1-6
V: TRBV6-5
D: TRBD1
CDR3: CASSYSPTGHNSPLHF
DNA: TGTGCCAGCAGTTACTCCCCGACAGGGCATAATTCACCCCTCCACTTT

size: -
J: TRBJ2-7
V: TRBV3-1/TRBV3-2
D: -
CDR3: CASSQESGPRGYEQYF
DNA: TGTGCCAGCAGCCAAGAGTCCGGACCCCGGGGCTACGAGCAGTACTTC

size: -
J: TRBJ2-5
V: TRBV3-1/TRBV3-2
D: TRBD2
CDR3: CASSTTSGSFGETQYF
DNA: TGTGCCAGCAGCACTACTAGCGGGAGTTTTGGCGAGACCCAGTACTTC

size: -
J: TRBJ2-7
V: TRBV19
D: TRBD1
CDR3: CASSIDRGPYEQYF
DNA: TGTGCCAGTAGTATCGACAGGGGACCCTACGAGCAGTACTTC

size: -
J: TRBJ1-1
V: TRBV7-9
D: -
CDR3: CASSLGTSKASTEAFF
DNA: TGTGCCAGCAGCTTAGGGACAAGCAAAGCCTCCACTGAAGCTTTCTTT

size: -
J: TRBJ1-2
V: TRBV19
D: -
CDR3: CASSISLYYGYTF
DNA: TGTGCCAGTAGTATTTCACTGTACTATGGCTACACCTTC

size: -
J: TRBJ1-3
V: TRBV18
D: -
CDR3: CASSPGASGNTIYF
DNA: TGTGCCAGCTCACCGGGCGCCTCTGGAAACACCATATATTTT

size: -
J: TRBJ2-3
V: TRBV5-1
D: TRBD1
CDR3: CASSSQSRDRDGTDTQYF
DNA: TGCGCCAGCAGCTCCCAGTCCCGGGACAGGGATGGAACAGATACGCAGTATTTT

size: once
J: TRBJ2-5
V: TRBV7-2
D: -
CDR3: CASSLATGQETQYF
DNA: TGTGCCAGCAGCTTAGCTACAGGACAAGAGACCCAGTACTTC

size: -
J: TRBJ2-7
V: TRBV30
D: -
CDR3: CAWRPGTLGYEQYF
DNA: TGTGCCTGGAGGCCAGGGACACTGGGATACGAGCAGTACTTC

size: -
J: TRBJ1-4
V: TRBV13
D: TRBD1
CDR3: CASSLRTGSMEKLFF
DNA: TGTGCCAGCAGCTTGAGGACAGGGAGTATGGAAAAACTGTTTTTT

size: -
J: TRBJ1-2
V: TRBV7-9
D: TRBD1
CDR3: CASSLQGTYGYTF
DNA: TGTGCCAGCAGCCTACAGGGGACCTATGGCTACACCTTC

size: -
J: TRBJ1-2
V: TRBV29-1
D: -
CDR3: CSERNNYGYTF
DNA: TGCAGCGAGCGGAATAACTATGGCTACACCTTC

size: -
J: TRBJ2-7
V: TRBV14
D: -
CDR3: CASSPQLSSYEQYF
DNA: TGTGCCAGCAGCCCACAGTTAAGCTCCTACGAGCAGTACTTC

size: -
J: TRBJ1-1
V: TRBV9
D: -
CDR3: CASSNNPGENTEAFF
DNA: TGTGCCAGCAGCAATAACCCGGGGGAGAACACTGAAGCTTTCTTT

size: -
J: TRBJ2-5
V: TRBV14
D: -
CDR3: CASSQVRGALQETQYF
DNA: TGTGCCAGCAGCCAAGTCAGAGGCGCCCTGCAAGAGACCCAGTACTTC

size: once
J: TRBJ2-5
V: TRBV4-2
D: -
CDR3: CASSQDRGALQETQYF
DNA: TGTGCCAGCAGCCAAGATAGAGGAGCGCTACAAGAGACCCAGTACTTC

size: -
J: TRBJ2-7
V: TRBV3-1/TRBV3-2
D: -
CDR3: CASSQGGGFYEQYF
DNA: TGTGCCAGCAGCCAAGGGGGAGGTTTCTACGAGCAGTACTTC

size: -
J: TRBJ1-1
V: TRBV19
D: -
CDR3: CAVQPDRMNTEAFF
DNA: TGTGCCGTACAACCCGACAGAATGAACACTGAAGCTTTCTTT

size: -
J: TRBJ2-1
V: TRBV28
D: TRBD1
CDR3: CASSTNRGDDEQFF
DNA: TGTGCCAGCAGTACAAACAGGGGTGACGATGAGCAGTTCTTC

size: -
J: TRBJ1-1
V: TRBV7-9
D: -
CDR3: CASSLLLSGSEAFF
DNA: TGTGCCAGCAGCTTACTCCTGAGCGGCTCTGAAGCTTTCTTT

size: -
J: TRBJ1-5
V: TRBV11-2
D: -
CDR3: CASSLGPGYSNQPQHF
DNA: TGTGCCAGCAGCTTAGGGCCAGGATATAGCAATCAGCCCCAGCATTTT

size: -
J: TRBJ1-4
V: TRBV7-2
D: -
CDR3: CASSFTSNEKLFF
DNA: TGTGCCAGCAGCTTTACAAGTAATGAAAAACTGTTTTTT

size: -
J: TRBJ1-4
V: TRBV9
D: -
CDR3: CASSSAGVNEKLFF
DNA: TGTGCCAGCAGCTCTGCGGGCGTGAATGAAAAACTGTTTTTT

size: -
J: TRBJ1-6
V: TRBV24-1
D: -
CDR3: CATSDLSQGRGSPLHF
DNA: TGTGCCACCAGTGATTTGAGCCAGGGGAGAGGATCACCCCTCCACTTT

size: -
J: TRBJ2-3
V: TRBV29-1
D: -
CDR3: CSVEDGGDTQYF
DNA: TGCAGCGTTGAAGATGGGGGGGATACGCAGTATTTT

size: -
J: TRBJ1-6
V: TRBV25-1
D: -
CDR3: CASVRTGPNSPLHF
DNA: TGTGCCAGCGTACGTACAGGACCTAATTCACCCCTCCACTTT

size: -
J: TRBJ2-2
V: TRBV4-2
D: TRBD2
CDR3: CASSQAPAGGNTGELFF
DNA: TGTGCCAGCAGCCAAGCCCCCGCGGGGGGGAACACCGGGGAGCTGTTTTTT

size: -
J: TRBJ1-1
V: TRBV19
D: -
CDR3: CASRGQNTEAFF
DNA: TGTGCCAGTAGGGGGCAGAACACTGAAGCTTTCTTT

size: few
J: TRBJ2-7
V: TRBV6-1
D: -
CDR3: CASSAGIYNVGGSYEQYF
DNA: TGTGCCAGCAGTGCAGGTATCTACAATGTCGGTGGCTCCTACGAGCAGTACTTC

size: -
J: TRBJ1-2
V: TRBV5-1
D: -
CDR3: CASSLVGSKRAYGYTF
DNA: TGCGCCAGCAGCTTGGTAGGCTCGAAGCGGGCCTATGGCTACACCTTC

size: -
J: TRBJ2-6
V: TRBV11-3
D: -
CDR3: CASSLGGLSPTGANVLTF
DNA: TGTGCCAGCAGCTTAGGTGGGCTCTCACCCACTGGGGCCAACGTCCTGACTTTC

size: -
J: TRBJ2-5
V: TRBV3-1/TRBV3-2
D: -
CDR3: CASSFGGLVETQYF
DNA: TGTGCCAGCAGCTTCGGGGGGCTCGTAGAGACCCAGTACTTC

size: -
J: TRBJ2-3
V: TRBV5-1
D: -
CDR3: CASSLRQVSDTQYF
DNA: TGCGCCAGCAGCTTGAGACAGGTATCAGATACGCAGTATTTT

size: -
J: TRBJ1-2
V: TRBV18
D: -
CDR3: CASSPARGARGYTF
DNA: TGTGCCAGCTCACCAGCGCGGGGGGCTCGCGGCTACACCTTC

size: once
J: TRBJ2-5
V: TRBV19
D: -
CDR3: CASSIEKSRLETQYF
DNA: TGTGCCAGTAGTATAGAAAAGTCGCGATTAGAGACCCAGTACTTC

size: -
J: TRBJ1-2
V: TRBV7-8
D: -
CDR3: CASSFSQSGPYGYTF
DNA: TGTGCCAGCAGCTTTTCGCAATCAGGTCCCTATGGCTACACCTTC

size: -
J: TRBJ1-5
V: TRBV12-3/TRBV12-4
D: -
CDR3: CASSFRGNQPQHF
DNA: TGTGCCAGCAGTTTCAGGGGCAATCAGCCCCAGCATTTT

size: -
J: TRBJ2-4
V: TRBV24-1
D: -
CDR3: CATSDPQGGIGNIQYF
DNA: TGTGCCACCAGTGACCCACAGGGAGGGATCGGAAACATTCAGTACTTC

size: -
J: TRBJ2-7
V: TRBV5-1
D: -
CDR3: CASSLDRVYEQYF
DNA: TGCGCCAGCAGCTTGGACAGGGTTTACGAGCAGTACTTC